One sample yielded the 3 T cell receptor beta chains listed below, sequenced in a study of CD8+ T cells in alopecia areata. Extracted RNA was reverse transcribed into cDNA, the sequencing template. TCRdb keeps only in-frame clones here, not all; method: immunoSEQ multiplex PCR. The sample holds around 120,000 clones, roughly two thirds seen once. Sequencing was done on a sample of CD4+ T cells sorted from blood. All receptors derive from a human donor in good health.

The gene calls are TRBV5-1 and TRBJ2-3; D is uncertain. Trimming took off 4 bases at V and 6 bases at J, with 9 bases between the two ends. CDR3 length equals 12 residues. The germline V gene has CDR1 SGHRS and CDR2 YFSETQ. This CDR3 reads CASSGRVDTQYF. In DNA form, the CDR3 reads TGCGCCAGCAGCGGACGCGTGGATACGCAGTATTTT. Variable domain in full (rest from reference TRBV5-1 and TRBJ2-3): KAGVTQTPRYLIKTRGQQVTLSCSPISGHRSVSWYQQTPGQGLQFLFEYFSETQRNKGNFPGRFSGRQFSNSRSEMNVSTLELGDSALYLCASSGRVDTQYFGPGTRLTVL.

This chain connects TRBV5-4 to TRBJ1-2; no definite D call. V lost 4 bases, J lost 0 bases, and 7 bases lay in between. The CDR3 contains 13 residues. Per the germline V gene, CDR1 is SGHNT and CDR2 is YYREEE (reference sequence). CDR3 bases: TGTGCCAGCAGCCTCACGGCTAACTATGGCTACACCTTC. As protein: CASSLTANYGYTF.

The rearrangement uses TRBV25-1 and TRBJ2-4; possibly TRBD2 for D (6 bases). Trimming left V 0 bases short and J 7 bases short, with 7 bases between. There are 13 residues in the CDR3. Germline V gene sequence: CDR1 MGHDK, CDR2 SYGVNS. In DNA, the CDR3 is TGTGCCAGCAGTGAATATGGGGGGAACATTCAGTACTTC. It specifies CASSEYGGNIQYF.